Presented here are 27 T cell receptor beta chains from one specimen sequenced in a study of graft-versus-host responses after intestinal transplantation. Produced via immunoSEQ multiplex PCR; TCRdb's table is partial and in-frame only. The sample lists around 30,000 clones; around 78% were seen once. The sample was PBMCs, taken approximately 28 days after intestinal transplant. The receptor source for this set is a human patient who received an intestinal transplant, so some T cells may come from the graft donor.

J is TRBJ2-7 and V is TRBV18; D ambiguous. V lost 3 bases to trimming and J lost 0 bases, with 9 bases between them. The germline CDR1 and CDR2 sequences are KGHSH and LQKENI. The CDR3 extends over 14 amino acids. The DNA of the CDR3 is TGTGCCAGCTCACCCACCTTCAGCTCCTACGAGCAGTACTTC. Its translation is CASSPTFSSYEQYF.

V is TRBV2 and J is TRBJ2-3; maybe TRBD1 (7 bases). This CDR3 contains 14 residues. From germline, CDR1 is SNHLY and CDR2 FYNNEI. V was cut by 3 bases and J by 3 bases, with 10 bases left in between. The CDR3 region is CASSDRGVTDTQYF. In DNA, the CDR3 is TGTGCCAGCAGTGACAGGGGGGTAACAGATACGCAGTATTTT.

The gene calls are TRBV5-1 and TRBJ2-1; TRBD1 is a possible D gene (5 bases). There are 14 residues in the CDR3. V lost 0 bases to trimming and J lost 7 bases, with 11 bases between them. Germline CDR1 is SGHRS and CDR2 is YFSETQ. CDR3 nucleotides: TGCGCCAGCAGCTTGGAGGGCAGGGTAAATGAGCAGTTCTTC. This gives the protein CASSLEGRVNEQFF.

This rearrangement joins TRBV28 to TRBJ2-1; D remains ambiguous. V shed 1 base and J shed 8 bases, with 3 bases lying between them. Germline lookup yields CDR1 MDHEN and CDR2 SYDVKM. CDR3 length: 11 amino acids. The CDR3 loop is CASSLYHEQFF. Here the CDR3 DNA reads TGTGCCAGCAGTTTATACCATGAGCAGTTCTTC.

The gene calls are TRBV13 and TRBJ2-5; TRBD1 matches 11 bases. Unmatched junction bases numbered 4, after V lost 3 bases and J lost 7 bases. Germline V gene data show CDR1 as PRHDT and CDR2 as FYEKMQ (reference sequence). The CDR3 is 14 residues long. As DNA, the CDR3 is TGTGCCAGCAGCTTGGGACAGGGGGGGGCGACCCAGTACTTC. Translated: CASSLGQGGATQYF.

The chain employs TRBV9 and TRBJ2-3, with 12 positions matching TRBD2. The ends lost 1 base at V and 2 bases at J; junction bases unmatched: 2. CDR1 SGDLS and CDR2 YYNGEE come from the germline V gene. The CDR3 is made up of 16 amino acids. In DNA form, the CDR3 reads TGTGCCAGCAGCGTATGGACTAGCGGGGACACAGATACGCAGTATTTT. Residues: CASSVWTSGDTDTQYF.

The V gene is TRBV7-6, the J gene TRBJ2-5; 7 bases map to TRBD2. This CDR3 is built from 14 residues. Unmatched junction bases numbered 0, after V lost 1 base and J lost 1 base. CDR1 is SGHVS, CDR2 FNYEAQ, per germline. The chain's CDR3 is CASSLGGGQETQYF. The CDR3 DNA reads as TGTGCCAGCAGCTTAGGCGGGGGCCAAGAGACCCAGTACTTC.

This clone is a singleton in its sample. This chain joins TRBV5-1 and TRBJ2-7; D is perhaps TRBD2 (5 bases). This CDR3 spans 14 amino acids. The germline V gene has CDR1 SGHRS and CDR2 YFSETQ. Deletions cut 4 bases from V and 2 bases from J, with 13 bases between. For the CDR3, the DNA is TGCGCCAGCAGCCCGAGCGGATCCGCCTACGAGCAGTACTTC. This gives the protein CASSPSGSAYEQYF. The variable domain in full, with the rest retrieved from reference TRBV5-1 and TRBJ2-7, is KAGVTQTPRYLIKTRGQQVTLSCSPISGHRSVSWYQQTPGQGLQFLFEYFSETQRNKGNFPGRFSGRQFSNSRSEMNVSTLELGDSALYLCASSPSGSAYEQYFGPGTRLTVT.

The rearrangement joins TRBV2 to TRBJ2-2; 7 bases match TRBD1. The length of the CDR3 is 16 residues. Germline CDR1 SNHLY, CDR2 FYNNEI. V trimming: 1 base; J trimming: 2 bases; junction bases outside the gene matches: 4. CDR3 DNA sequence: TGTGCCAGCAGTGAAGTGGGGACAGCTAACACCGGGGAGCTGTTTTTT. Translated, it gives CASSEVGTANTGELFF.

Only a few counts were recorded for this clone. The V call is TRBV10-2, the J call TRBJ2-7; D gene uncertain. This CDR3 comprises 11 residues. In germline, CDR1 is WSHSY, CDR2 SAAADI. The V gene lost 8 bases and the J gene lost 3 bases, with 8 bases spanning the gap. As DNA, the CDR3 is TGCGCCAGCTCGGGCCTCTACGAGCAGTACTTC. This translates into CASSGLYEQYF.

This chain uses TRBV7-9 with TRBJ1-4; 7 bases align to TRBD1. Trimming at V came to 1 base and at J to 0 bases, leaving 8 bases not matched to a gene. The CDR3 runs to 18 residues. Germline V gene lookup returns CDR1 SEHNR and CDR2 FQNEAQ (reference sequence). The CDR3 bases are TGTGCCAGCAGCTTAGGACAGGGAGGGGCCTCAACTAATGAAAAACTGTTTTTT. It translates to CASSLGQGGASTNEKLFF.

The V and J genes are TRBV10-3 and TRBJ2-3, with D perhaps matching TRBD1 or TRBD2 (6 bases each). The germline V gene has CDR1 ENHRY and CDR2 SYGVKD. The CDR3 has 14 amino acids. Between the trimmed V and J ends, which lost 7 bases and 0 bases, there was a span of 11 bases. In DNA form, the CDR3 reads TGTGCCATCACGGGGGCTTATAGCACAGATACGCAGTATTTT. Protein sequence: CAITGAYSTDTQYF.

This clone showed up just once. V usage is TRBV7-2 and J usage is TRBJ2-3, with 12 bases identical to TRBD2. V trimming: 5 bases; J trimming: 8 bases; junction bases outside the gene matches: 8. Germline CDR1 is SGHTA and CDR2 is FQGNSA. The CDR3 is made up of 15 amino acids. As DNA, the CDR3 is TGTGCCAGCAGCCCAGGACTAGCGGGAATAGCTACGCAGTATTTT. This encodes CASSPGLAGIATQYF.

This clone appeared a single time. V is TRBV5-1 and J is TRBJ2-3; 7 bases map to TRBD1. V shed 1 base, J shed 0 bases, and the junction held 5 bases outside the gene matches. There are 16 residues in the CDR3. Germline CDR1 and CDR2: SGHRS and YFSETQ. CDR3 loop: CASSLTGETSTDTQYF. CDR3 nucleotide sequence: TGCGCCAGCAGCTTGACAGGGGAAACTAGCACAGATACGCAGTATTTT.

This chain links TRBV19 with TRBJ1-5; 7 bases fit TRBD1. The junction had 2 bases not matched to a gene; V was cut back by 5 bases and J by 1 base. The CDR3 is 14 residues long. Germline V gene data show CDR1 as LNHDA and CDR2 as SQIVND (reference sequence). CDR3 sequence: CASSLQGSNQPQHF. DNA for the CDR3: TGTGCCAGTAGTTTACAGGGGAGCAATCAGCCCCAGCATTTT.

The chain links TRBV28 to TRBJ1-1, with D hard to call. Trimming took 4 bases from V and 8 from J, leaving 17 bases between them. Germline-derived CDR1 and CDR2 are MDHEN and SYDVKM. The CDR3 covers 14 residues. Written as DNA, the CDR3 is TGTGCCAGCAGTTCACTCCCCAGGACTTACGAAGCTTTCTTT. It is translated as CASSSLPRTYEAFF.

The J gene is TRBJ2-7, the V gene TRBV5-6; the D gene is possibly TRBD2 (5 bases). Germline CDR1 reads SGHDT; CDR2 reads YYEEEE. CDR3 size: 14 residues. The germline V and J ends were trimmed by 4 bases and 1 base, with 12 bases remaining between them. As DNA, the CDR3 is TGTGCCAGCAGCCCGGCGGGTCAATCCTACGAGCAGTACTTC. Protein: CASSPAGQSYEQYF.

The CDR3 here is CAISESGTGSPYEQYF. The CDR3 DNA reads as TGTGCCATCAGTGAGTCAGGGACAGGGAGCCCCTACGAGCAGTACTTC. The chain has TRBV10-3 and TRBJ2-7; 9 bases agree with TRBD1. CDR1 and CDR2 (germline): ENHRY, SYGVKD. The CDR3 sequence is 16 residues long. With V trimmed by 0 bases and J by 2 bases, 5 bases remained unmatched.

There are a few counts of this clone. The CDR3: CATGRFSGNTIYF. The DNA for the CDR3 is TGTGCCACTGGCAGGTTCTCTGGAAACACCATATATTTT. The rearrangement uses TRBV10-3 and TRBJ1-3; D is uncertain. CDR1 and CDR2 (germline): ENHRY, SYGVKD. V dropped 10 bases and J dropped 0 bases, with 10 bases sitting between them. The CDR3 consists of 13 residues.

The CDR3 nucleotides are TGCGCCAGCAGCTTGTCGGAAGTGGAGCGACCCCTCCACTTT. It codes for CASSLSEVERPLHF. The chain is built from TRBV5-1 and TRBJ1-6, with no clear D. V dropped 1 base and J dropped 12 bases, with 14 bases sitting between them. Germline V gives CDR1 SGHRS, CDR2 YFSETQ. This CDR3 comprises 14 residues.

This clone was detected once. This chain connects TRBV28 to TRBJ2-1, with 13 bases aligning to TRBD2. CDR1 and CDR2 (germline): MDHEN, SYDVKM. J gave up 15 bases and V 5 bases, and 13 bases lay outside the gene matches. The CDR3 has 15 residues. This chain's CDR3 is CASSPHTSGRAGPFF. For the CDR3, the DNA is TGTGCCAGCAGTCCCCATACTAGCGGGAGGGCCGGTCCGTTCTTC.

The chain uses TRBV28 and TRBJ1-1; maybe TRBD1 (6 bases). V shed 6 bases and J shed 0 bases, with 17 bases lying between them. Germline V gene lookup returns CDR1 MDHEN and CDR2 SYDVKM. This CDR3 has 16 residues. The CDR3: CASRIPRGFLNTEAFF. The CDR3 bases are TGTGCCAGCAGGATCCCTAGGGGGTTCTTGAACACTGAAGCTTTCTTT. Full variable domain (rest looked up from reference TRBV28 and TRBJ1-1): DVKVTQSSRYLVKRTGEKVFLECVQDMDHENMFWYRQDPGLGLRLIYFSYDVKMKEKGDIPEGYSVSREKKERFSLILESASTNQTSMYLCASRIPRGFLNTEAFFGQGTRLTVV.

The chain has TRBV6-6 and TRBJ2-7, with D perhaps matching TRBD1 (6 bases). The germline V gene encodes CDR1 MNHNY and CDR2 SVGAGI (reference sequence). The CDR3 extends over 13 amino acids. Trimming removed 6 bases from V and 11 bases from J, with 20 bases in between. The CDR3 is CASSPSQGFREYF. The CDR3 coding sequence is TGTGCCAGCAGCCCCTCCCAGGGGTTTAGGGAGTACTTC.

Comment on this clone: This sample also contains other DNA sequences that code for the same CDR3. The J gene is TRBJ2-1, the V gene TRBV2; 11 bases agree with TRBD2. The V and J ends lost 7 bases and 6 bases, in that order; junction bases with no gene match: 11. Germline CDR1 is SNHLY and CDR2 is FYNNEI. The CDR3 extends over 16 amino acids. The CDR3 region has the DNA TGTGCCAGCATACTAGCGGGGGTCACAGCTTTCAATGAGCAGTTCTTC. Translation gives CASILAGVTAFNEQFF.

The gene calls are TRBV4-1 and TRBJ2-2, with 8 bases matching TRBD2. CDR3 size: 18 residues. CDR1 is MGHRA, CDR2 YSYEKL, per germline. V lost 0 bases and J lost 0; bases outside the gene matches: 6. This CDR3 is CASSQDAAGGTNTGELFF. CDR3 sequence (DNA): TGCGCCAGCAGCCAAGATGCGGCGGGAGGCACGAACACCGGGGAGCTGTTTTTT.

V and J are TRBV7-7 and TRBJ2-1; D uncertain. The V end was cut by 5 bases, the J end by 0 bases, with 11 bases between. The length of the CDR3 is 15 residues. Germline CDR1 reads SSHAT; CDR2 reads FNYEAQ (reference sequence). CDR3: CASSANGGSYNEQFF. The CDR3, as DNA: TGTGCCAGCAGCGCCAACGGTGGCTCCTACAATGAGCAGTTCTTC.

The rearrangement uses TRBV21-1 and TRBJ2-5; TRBD2, the table's D call, lacks a check against the DNA. TRBV21-1 is deemed a pseudogene. CDR3 size: 16 residues. The CDR3 is CASSKAGRREEETQYF. CDR3 DNA sequence: TGTGCCAGCAGCAAAGCGGGCCGGCGGGAGGAAGAGACCCAGTACTTC.